Here is one T cell receptor (beta chain) with its context. This entry comes from a study of blood T cell repertoires in COVID-19. Study-level information: T cells, B-cell-depleted T cells, or PBMCs supplied cDNA or gDNA.

Germline CDR1 and CDR2: LNHNV and YYDKDF (reference sequence). V lost 0 bases, J lost 0 bases, and 5 bases stayed unmatched. The CDR3 sequence is 18 residues long. Per the authors' pipeline: Reference gene primer amplification yielded estimated nucleated cell counts. Assay used: immunoSEQ multiplex PCR; TCRdb lists only in-frame clones, some missing. The V and J calls and clone size were taken over from that table, and D and trimming were inferred from the DNA. The sample includes some 230,000 clones, approximately 90% seen only once; the top ten take approximately 3.8%. Participants came from around 25 US areas, aged about 18 to 89 years.

The genes are TRBV15 and TRBJ2-2; 9 nucleotides agree with TRBD2. Sequenced: PBMCs or T cells enriched from blood (not recorded which). This TCR was recovered from a woman under 30 in a cohort exposed to, infected with or recovered from COVID-19 (not recorded which). The CDR3 region has the DNA TGTGCCACCAGCAGAGATCTACCTAGCGGGACGAACACCGGGGAGCTGTTTTTT. Amino acid sequence: CATSRDLPSGTNTGELFF.